The entry below describes one TCR beta chain. Its antigen is undetermined. This sample was included in a study of shared clonotypes between healthy human individuals. Overall study results and limits: Clonotypes that were shared across four donors made up 4% to 6% of naive CD4 clonotypes. Rarefaction showed that sequencing of sorted subsets was incomplete (despite large depth).

Using immunoSEQ multiplex PCR, the repertoire was profiled, and TCRdb retains in-frame clones only, with some absent. Of 2 million to 2.5 million clones listed, 92% are singletons. The germline V gene has CDR1 SQVTM and CDR2 ANQGSEA. The V segment lost 3 bases and the J segment 1 base; nucleotides outside the gene matches: 2. This CDR3 contains 13 residues. Specimen: naive CD4+ T cells from PBMCs. As to subset: CD45RA+ positively selected. The sequence derives from a man between 18 and 29 years old in good health. Some clones in this sample may be carry-over from other donors' samples. The rearrangement links TRBV29-1 to TRBJ1-1; TRBD1 agrees at 7 bases. The CDR3 sequence is CSVEGQKNTEAFF. CDR3 DNA: TGCAGCGTTGAGGGACAGAAGAACACTGAAGCTTTCTTT. The whole variable domain, filled in from reference TRBV29-1 and TRBJ1-1, reads SAVISQKPSRDICQRGTSLTIQCQVDSQVTMMFWYRQQPGQSLTLIATANQGSEATYESGFVIDKFPISRPNLTFSTLTVSNMSPEDSSIYLCSVEGQKNTEAFFGQGTRLTVV.